This T cell receptor beta chain is from a study of blood T cell repertoires in COVID-19. Germline V lookup: CDR1 LNHDA, CDR2 SQIVND (reference sequence). The CDR3 is 15 residues long. Clones were sequenced by immunoSEQ multiplex PCR, and TCRdb holds only the in-frame ones, with some missing. In the table there are roughly 240,000 clones, roughly 86% of which are singletons. A note on this clone: Relative to the germline gene, one junction end is altered; a read error may explain this.

The source of this sequence is a woman in her thirties with acute COVID-19. Sequencing was done on a sample of PBMCs or T cells enriched from blood (not recorded which). The genes are TRBV19 and TRBJ1-6; perhaps TRBD1 as D (5 bases). CDR3 sequence reads: CASSIVGGRDSSLHF. The CDR3 coding sequence is TGTGCCAGTAGTATAGTCGGGGGGAGAGATTCATCCCTCCACTTT.